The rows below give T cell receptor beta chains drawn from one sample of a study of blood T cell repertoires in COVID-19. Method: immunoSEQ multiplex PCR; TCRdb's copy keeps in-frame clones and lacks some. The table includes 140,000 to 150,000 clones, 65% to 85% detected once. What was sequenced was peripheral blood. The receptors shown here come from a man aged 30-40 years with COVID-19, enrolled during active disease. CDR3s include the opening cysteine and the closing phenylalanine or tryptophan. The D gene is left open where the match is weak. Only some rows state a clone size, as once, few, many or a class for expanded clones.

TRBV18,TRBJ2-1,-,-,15,CASSPPSGGLGFQFF,TGTGCCAGCTCACCACCGTCAGGGGGACTGGGGTTTCAGTTCTTC
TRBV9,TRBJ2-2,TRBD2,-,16,CASSLSGGLDTGELFF,TGTGCCAGCAGCCTCTCGGGGGGGCTTGACACCGGGGAGCTGTTTTTT
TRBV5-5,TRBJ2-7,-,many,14,CASSSTSGAYEQYF,TGTGCCAGCAGCTCCACTAGTGGAGCCTACGAGCAGTACTTC
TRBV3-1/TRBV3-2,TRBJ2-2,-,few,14,CASSPSTNTGELFF,TGTGCCAGCAGCCCCAGTACGAACACCGGGGAGCTGTTTTTT
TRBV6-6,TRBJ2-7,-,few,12,CASSLTQVLQYF,TGTGCCAGCAGCCTGACCCAGGTTCTCCAGTACTTC
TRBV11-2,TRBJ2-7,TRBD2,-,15,CASRPTSGSRDEQYF,TGTGCCAGCAGGCCAACTAGCGGGAGTCGAGACGAGCAGTACTTC
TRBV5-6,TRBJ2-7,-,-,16,CASSRDSNGRSGEQYF,TGTGCCAGCAGCCGTGATAGTAATGGTCGGTCCGGCGAGCAGTACTTC
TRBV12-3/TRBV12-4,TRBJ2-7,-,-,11,CASSRNYEQYF,TGTGCCAGCAGCAGAAACTACGAGCAGTACTTC
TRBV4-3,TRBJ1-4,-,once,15,CASSQERGVSEKLFF,TGCGCCAGCAGCCAAGAGCGGGGGGTCAGCGAAAAACTGTTTTTT
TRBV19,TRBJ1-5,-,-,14,CASTLDSTYQPQHF,TGTGCCAGTACCCTGGACAGTACGTATCAGCCCCAGCATTTT
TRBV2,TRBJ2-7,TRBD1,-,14,CASSPRTGGYEQYF,TGTGCCAGCAGCCCCAGGACAGGGGGCTACGAGCAGTACTTC
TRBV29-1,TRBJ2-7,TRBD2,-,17,CSGEAPGLAGGPYEQYF,TGCAGCGGCGAGGCCCCGGGACTAGCGGGAGGGCCCTACGAGCAGTACTTC
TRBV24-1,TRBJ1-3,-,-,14,CATSAPGAGNTIYF,TGTGCCACCAGTGCGCCAGGGGCTGGAAACACCATATATTTT
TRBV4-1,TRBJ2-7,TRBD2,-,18,CASSQDIVAGGPWYEQYF,TGCGCCAGCAGCCAAGATATAGTAGCGGGAGGGCCTTGGTACGAGCAGTACTTC
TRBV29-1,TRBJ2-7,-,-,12,CSVRQSTYEQYF,TGCAGCGTACGACAGAGCACCTACGAGCAGTACTTC
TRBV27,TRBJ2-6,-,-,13,CASQISGANVLTF,TGTGCCAGCCAGATCTCTGGGGCCAACGTCCTGACTTTC
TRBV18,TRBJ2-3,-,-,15,CASSPRTRDTDTQYF,TGTGCCAGCTCACCACGTACTAGGGACACAGATACGCAGTATTTT
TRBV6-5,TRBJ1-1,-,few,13,CASSYGQNTEAFF,TGTGCCAGCAGTTACGGGCAGAACACTGAAGCTTTCTTT
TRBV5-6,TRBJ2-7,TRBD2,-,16,CASSLGPSGATGEQYF,TGTGCCAGCAGCTTGGGGCCTAGCGGGGCGACGGGCGAGCAGTACTTC
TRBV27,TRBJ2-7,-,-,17,CASSLSATPENYYEQYF,TGTGCCAGCAGTTTATCGGCGACGCCGGAGAACTATTACGAGCAGTACTTC
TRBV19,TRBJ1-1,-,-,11,CATTENTEAFF,TGTGCCACCACAGAAAACACTGAAGCTTTCTTT
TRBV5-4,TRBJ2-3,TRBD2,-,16,CASSTRTSGSPNTQYF,TGTGCCAGCAGCACAAGAACCAGCGGGAGTCCGAATACGCAGTATTTT
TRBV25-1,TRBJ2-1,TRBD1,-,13,CASSGTGYNEQFF,TGTGCCAGCTCCGGGACAGGCTACAATGAGCAGTTCTTC
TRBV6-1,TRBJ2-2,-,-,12,CASSEFAGELFF,TGTGCCAGCAGTGAATTCGCCGGGGAGCTGTTTTTT
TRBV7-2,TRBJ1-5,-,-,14,CASSEGSGNQPQHF,TGTGCCAGCAGCGAAGGGAGTGGCAATCAGCCCCAGCATTTT
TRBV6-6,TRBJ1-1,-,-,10,CGVRGTEAFF,TGTGGTGTCCGGGGCACTGAAGCTTTCTTT
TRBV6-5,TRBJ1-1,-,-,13,CATSLQGSPEAFF,TGTGCCACATCATTACAGGGAAGTCCTGAAGCTTTCTTT
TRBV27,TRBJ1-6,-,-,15,CASSPELRLNSPLHF,TGTGCCAGCAGTCCTGAGTTGCGCCTCAATTCACCCCTCCACTTT
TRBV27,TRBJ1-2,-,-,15,CASSQAGATLYGYTF,TGTGCCAGCAGTCAGGCAGGGGCCACGTTATATGGCTACACCTTC
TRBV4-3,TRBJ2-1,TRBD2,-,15,CASSPGTSGNNEQFF,TGCGCCAGCAGCCCGGGGACTAGCGGTAACAATGAGCAGTTCTTC
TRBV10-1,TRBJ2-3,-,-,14,CASSDKGSTDTQYF,TGCGCCAGCAGTGATAAGGGGTCCACAGATACGCAGTATTTT
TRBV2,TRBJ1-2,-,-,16,CASSAPPPGPGDGYTF,TGTGCCAGCAGTGCACCCCCTCCCGGGCCGGGGGATGGCTACACCTTC
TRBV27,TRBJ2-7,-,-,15,CASSLSEGGGVQQYF,TGTGCCAGCAGTTTATCCGAGGGAGGCGGTGTCCAGCAGTACTTC
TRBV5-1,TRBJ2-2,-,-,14,CASSLPRQAGELFF,TGCGCCAGCAGCTTGCCCCGGCAGGCAGGGGAGCTGTTTTTT
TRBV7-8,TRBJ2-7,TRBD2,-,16,CASSRGGTSVSYEQYF,TGTGCCAGCAGCCGAGGCGGGACTAGCGTCTCCTACGAGCAGTACTTC
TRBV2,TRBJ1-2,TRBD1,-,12,CASSSGGTGYTF,TGTGCCAGCAGTTCAGGGGGTACGGGCTACACCTTC
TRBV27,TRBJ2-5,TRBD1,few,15,CASSRGTGGAETQYF,TGTGCCAGCAGTAGGGGGACAGGGGGCGCGGAGACCCAGTACTTC
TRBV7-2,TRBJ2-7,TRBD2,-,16,CASSLVMAGGASEQYF,TGTGCCAGCAGCTTAGTGATGGCGGGAGGAGCGTCCGAGCAGTACTTC
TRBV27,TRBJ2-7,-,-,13,CASSLAEPYEQYF,TGTGCCAGCTCTTTAGCGGAGCCCTACGAGCAGTACTTC
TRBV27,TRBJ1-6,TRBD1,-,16,CASSLLQGAMVPPLHF,TGTGCCAGCAGTTTATTACAGGGGGCAATGGTGCCACCCCTCCACTTT
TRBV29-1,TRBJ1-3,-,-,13,CSGRADSGNTIYF,TGCAGCGGGAGGGCGGACTCTGGAAACACCATATATTTT
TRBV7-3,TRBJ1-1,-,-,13,CASSRSSNTEAFF,TGTGCCAGCAGCCGTTCCTCGAACACTGAAGCTTTCTTT
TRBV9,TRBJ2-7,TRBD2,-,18,CASSVATGLAGGLLEQYF,TGTGCCAGCAGCGTAGCTACTGGACTAGCGGGAGGGCTTCTCGAGCAGTACTTC
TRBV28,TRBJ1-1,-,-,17,CASSSPVTDKGGAEAFF,TGTGCCAGCAGCTCCCCTGTGACCGATAAGGGAGGTGCTGAAGCTTTCTTT
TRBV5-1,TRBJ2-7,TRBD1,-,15,CASSAAGTGGLEQYF,TGCGCCAGCAGCGCGGCCGGGACAGGGGGTCTCGAGCAGTACTTC
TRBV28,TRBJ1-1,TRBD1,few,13,CASSLYRGAEAFF,TGTGCCAGCAGTTTATACAGGGGAGCTGAAGCTTTCTTT
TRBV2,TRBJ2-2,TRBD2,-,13,CASGRANTGELFF,TGTGCCAGCGGGAGGGCCAACACCGGGGAGCTGTTTTTT
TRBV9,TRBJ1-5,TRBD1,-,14,CASSRTGGNQPQHF,TGTGCCAGCAGCCGGACAGGGGGAAATCAGCCCCAGCATTTT
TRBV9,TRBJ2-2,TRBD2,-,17,CASSVGLAGLSTGELFF,TGTGCCAGCAGCGTCGGACTAGCGGGACTCTCCACCGGGGAGCTGTTTTTT
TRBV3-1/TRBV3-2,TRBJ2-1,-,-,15,CASSQAEVGNNEQFF,TGTGCCAGCAGCCAAGCGGAGGTTGGTAACAATGAGCAGTTCTTC
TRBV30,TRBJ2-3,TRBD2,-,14,CAWRGGSFLNTQYF,TGTGCCTGGAGGGGCGGGAGCTTTCTGAATACGCAGTATTTT
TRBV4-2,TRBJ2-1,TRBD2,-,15,CASALGAGGPAEQFF,TGTGCCAGCGCCCTCGGCGCGGGAGGGCCGGCTGAGCAGTTCTTC